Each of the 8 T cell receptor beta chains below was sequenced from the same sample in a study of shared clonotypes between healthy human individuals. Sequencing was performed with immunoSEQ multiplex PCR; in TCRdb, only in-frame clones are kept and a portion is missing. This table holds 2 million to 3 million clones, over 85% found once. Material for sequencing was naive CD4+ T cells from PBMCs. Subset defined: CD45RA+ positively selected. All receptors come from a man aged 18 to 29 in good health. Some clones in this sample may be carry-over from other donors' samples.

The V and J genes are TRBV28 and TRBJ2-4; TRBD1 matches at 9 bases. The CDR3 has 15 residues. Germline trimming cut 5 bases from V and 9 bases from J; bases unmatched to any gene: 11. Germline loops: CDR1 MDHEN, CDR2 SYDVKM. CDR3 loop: CASSIGGTGRFIQYF. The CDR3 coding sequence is TGTGCCAGCAGTATTGGGGGGACAGGGCGATTCATTCAGTACTTC.

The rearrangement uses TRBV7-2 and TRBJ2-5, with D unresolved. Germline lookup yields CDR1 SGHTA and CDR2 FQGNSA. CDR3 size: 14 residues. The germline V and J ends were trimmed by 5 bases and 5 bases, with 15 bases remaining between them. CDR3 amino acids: CASSPQEAFETQYF. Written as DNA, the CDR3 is TGTGCCAGCAGCCCGCAAGAGGCGTTTGAGACCCAGTACTTC.

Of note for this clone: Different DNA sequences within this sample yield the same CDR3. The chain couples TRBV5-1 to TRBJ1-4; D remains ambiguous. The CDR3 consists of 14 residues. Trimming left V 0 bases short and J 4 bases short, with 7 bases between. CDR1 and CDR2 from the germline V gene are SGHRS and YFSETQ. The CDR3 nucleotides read TGCGCCAGCAGCTTGGGGCGGCTTAATGAAAAACTGTTTTTT. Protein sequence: CASSLGRLNEKLFF.

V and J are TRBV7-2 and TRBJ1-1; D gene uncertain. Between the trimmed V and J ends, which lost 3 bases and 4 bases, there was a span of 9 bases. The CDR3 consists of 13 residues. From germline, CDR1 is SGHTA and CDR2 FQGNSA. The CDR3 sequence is CASSFSRTTEAFF. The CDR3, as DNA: TGTGCCAGCAGCTTCTCACGGACCACTGAAGCTTTCTTT.

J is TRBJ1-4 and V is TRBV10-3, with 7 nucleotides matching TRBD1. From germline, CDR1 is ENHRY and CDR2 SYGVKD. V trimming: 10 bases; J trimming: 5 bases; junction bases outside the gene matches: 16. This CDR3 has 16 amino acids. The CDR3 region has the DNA TGTGCCACGAGGCGCGGCGGGACAGAGGTCAATGAAAAACTGTTTTTT. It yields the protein CATRRGGTEVNEKLFF.

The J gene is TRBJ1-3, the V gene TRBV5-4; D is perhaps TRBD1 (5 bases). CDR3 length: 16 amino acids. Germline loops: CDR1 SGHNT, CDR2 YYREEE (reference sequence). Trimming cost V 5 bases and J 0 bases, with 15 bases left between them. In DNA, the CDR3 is TGTGCCAGCAGTCGGCCTACAGGAGACTCTGGAAACACCATATATTTT. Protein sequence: CASSRPTGDSGNTIYF. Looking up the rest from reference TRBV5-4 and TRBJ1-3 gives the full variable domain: ETGVTQSPTHLIKTRGQQVTLRCSSQSGHNTVSWYQQALGQGPQFIFQYYREEENGRGNFPPRFSGLQFPNYSSELNVNALELDDSALYLCASSRPTGDSGNTIYFGEGSWLTVV.

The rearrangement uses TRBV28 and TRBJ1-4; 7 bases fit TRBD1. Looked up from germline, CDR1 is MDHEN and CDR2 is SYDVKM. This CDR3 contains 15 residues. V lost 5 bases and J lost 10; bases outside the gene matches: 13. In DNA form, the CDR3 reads TGTGCCAGCAGTCCGCGGACAGGAGTCTTCGGAAAACTGTTTTTT. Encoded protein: CASSPRTGVFGKLFF.

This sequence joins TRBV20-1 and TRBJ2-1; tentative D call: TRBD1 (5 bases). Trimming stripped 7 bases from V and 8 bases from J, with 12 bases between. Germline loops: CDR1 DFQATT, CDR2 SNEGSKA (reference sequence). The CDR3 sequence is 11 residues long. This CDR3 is CSVPRGHEQFF. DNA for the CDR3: TGCAGTGTCCCTAGGGGCCATGAGCAGTTCTTC.